These T cell receptor beta chains were read from a single sample in a study of identical twins. TCRdb recomputed calls from the 5' RACE reads with MiXCR, one row per CDR3 protein. The sample lists 550,000 to 700,000 distinct CDR3 sequences; 21% were seen once. The same sample was also studied in work on T cells expressing NK-cell markers.

Sequenced: PBMCs. The receptors were gathered from a woman aged 18-29 years in good health. Both conserved end residues are part of each CDR3. The D gene is left open where the match is weak. Where a row states a size, it is once, few, many or the class of an expanded clone; other rows omit it.

>few|.|TRBJ2-5|TRBV5-1
CASSFTPQETQYF
TGCGCCAGCAGCTTTACACCACAAGAGACCCAGTACTTC
>few|.|TRBJ1-2|TRBV6-5
CASSYEKGGGYTF
TGTGCCAGCAGTTACGAGAAGGGCGGGGGCTACACCTTC
>.|.|TRBJ2-3|TRBV5-1
CASSLVVRYADTQYF
TGCGCCAGCAGCTTGGTGGTGCGGTACGCAGATACGCAGTATTTT
>.|.|TRBJ1-2|TRBV15
CATSSGTNYGYTF
TGTGCCACCAGCAGCGGGACTAACTATGGCTACACCTTC
>.|.|TRBJ2-3|TRBV20-1
CSARPPGLFTTDTQYF
TGCAGTGCTAGACCTCCGGGACTCTTTACCACAGATACGCAGTATTTT
>few|.|TRBJ1-4|TRBV27
CASSLSVGTNEKLFF
TGTGCCAGCAGTTTATCGGTAGGAACTAATGAAAAACTGTTTTTT
>.|.|TRBJ1-2|TRBV4-3
CASSQQLNSGYTF
TGCGCCAGCAGCCAACAATTAAACAGCGGCTACACCTTC
>.|TRBD1|TRBJ2-7|TRBV20-1
CSASGTGGLKGFEQYF
TGCAGTGCTTCCGGGACAGGGGGCTTAAAGGGGTTCGAGCAGTACTTC
>few|.|TRBJ2-1|TRBV23-1
CASSPRTNYNEQFF
TGCGCCAGCAGTCCCCGGACGAACTACAATGAGCAGTTCTTC
>.|TRBD2|TRBJ2-3|TRBV20-1
CSARDRWSGARDTQYF
TGCAGTGCTAGAGATCGGTGGAGCGGGGCTAGAGATACGCAGTATTTT
>.|.|TRBJ2-2|TRBV3-1
CASSQDSLGTSNTGELFF
TGTGCCAGCAGCCAAGATTCTTTGGGAACTTCCAACACCGGGGAGCTGTTTTTT
>.|.|TRBJ2-3|TRBV2
CASSEDDGTQYF
TGTGCCAGCAGTGAGGACGACGGGACGCAGTATTTT
>.|.|TRBJ1-2|TRBV10-2
CASSESDGYTF
TGCGCCAGCAGTGAGTCAGATGGCTACACCTTC
>many|.|TRBJ2-7|TRBV6-1
CASSRDTSYEQYF
TGTGCCAGCAGCCGGGACACCTCCTACGAGCAGTACTTC
>.|.|TRBJ2-7|TRBV7-8
CASSLEQAGSSYEQYF
TGTGCCAGCAGCTTAGAGCAGGCAGGGAGCTCCTACGAGCAGTACTTC